The 20 T cell receptor beta chains listed next were all sequenced from one sample in a study of blood T cell repertoires in COVID-19. The method was immunoSEQ multiplex PCR; TCRdb's version includes in-frame clones alone and lacks a portion of them. The data show about 260,000 clones, with around 84% seen just once and less than 2% held by the top ten. The sequenced sample consisted of peripheral blood. The receptors stem from a woman aged 40 to 49 who had recovered from COVID-19.

This clone was seen repeatedly, ten times or more. The chain couples TRBV15 to TRBJ1-2; a weak D match, TRBD1 (6 bases). V was shortened by 4 bases and J by 5 bases, with 11 bases between the two germline ends. The CDR3 has 13 residues. Germline CDR1 LNHNV, CDR2 YYDKDF (reference sequence). The CDR3 DNA sequence: TGTGCCACCAGCACGGGGGGCCTTTATGGCTACACCTTC. Translated: CATSTGGLYGYTF.

CDR3 coding DNA: TGCGCCAGCAGCCCGGACAGGGGGCACAATGAGCAGTTCTTC. Its translation is CASSPDRGHNEQFF. The V and J genes are TRBV5-1 and TRBJ2-1; 11 bases agree with TRBD1. Germline V gene data show CDR1 as SGHRS and CDR2 as YFSETQ. This CDR3 comprises 14 residues. The junction had 2 bases not matched to a gene; V was cut back by 4 bases and J by 5 bases.

This chain connects TRBV14 to TRBJ2-7; 7 bases line up with TRBD1. V lost 2 bases and J lost 4; bases outside the gene matches: 8. The CDR3 runs 15 residues. Germline-derived CDR1 and CDR2 are SGHDN and FVKESK. The CDR3: CASSQPGAGGYEQYF. CDR3 nucleotide sequence: TGTGCCAGCAGCCAACCCGGGGCAGGGGGATACGAGCAGTACTTC.

The V call is TRBV29-1, the J call TRBJ2-3; D gene ambiguous. V lost 6 bases and J lost 2, with 9 bases in between. The CDR3 spans 12 residues. Per germline, CDR1 SQVTM and CDR2 ANQGSEA. DNA of the CDR3: TGCAGCGTAACAGAAAACACAGATACGCAGTATTTT. Its translation is CSVTENTDTQYF.

The V gene is TRBV18, the J gene TRBJ1-5; D uncertain. CDR1 KGHSH and CDR2 LQKENI come from the germline V gene. The V end was cut by 2 bases, the J end by 2 bases, with 13 bases between. The CDR3 is made up of 16 amino acids. CDR3 coding DNA: TGTGCCAGCTCACCAACAGTGGCCATCCGCAATCAGCCCCAGCATTTT. This gives the protein CASSPTVAIRNQPQHF.

The rearrangement links TRBV5-4 to TRBJ2-3; the match to TRBD2 covers 7 bases. Unmatched junction bases numbered 6, after V lost 4 bases and J lost 1 base. Germline loops: CDR1 SGHNT, CDR2 YYREEE (reference sequence). The CDR3 has 15 residues. The CDR3 coding sequence is TGTGCCAGCAGCCGAGCTAGCGGTGGCACAGATACGCAGTATTTT. Its protein is CASSRASGGTDTQYF.

This chain connects TRBV4-1 to TRBJ1-3; D remains ambiguous. V was pared by 5 bases and J by 0 bases, with 11 bases between. CDR3 size: 15 residues. Looked up from germline, CDR1 is MGHRA and CDR2 is YSYEKL. CDR3 region: CASSFGRGSGNTIYF. The CDR3 region has the DNA TGCGCCAGCAGCTTTGGACGGGGCTCTGGAAACACCATATATTTT.

CDR3 nucleotides: TGCGCCAGCAGCTTCTTCTCCGGGGGCACAGATACGCAGTATTTT. It codes for CASSFFSGGTDTQYF. The chain joins TRBV5-1 to TRBJ2-3; D perhaps matches TRBD2 (5 bases). The CDR3 extends over 15 amino acids. Germline-derived CDR1 and CDR2 are SGHRS and YFSETQ. V was pared by 2 bases and J by 1 base, with 11 bases between.

The chain carries TRBV29-1 and TRBJ2-6; tentatively, D is TRBD1 (6 bases). V was clipped by 4 bases and J by 1 base, with 20 bases between them. From germline, CDR1 is SQVTM and CDR2 ANQGSEA. The CDR3 runs to 18 residues. The CDR3, as DNA: TGCAGCGTTGGGGGGCTCGGGACAACCCCGTCTGGGGCCAACGTCCTGACTTTC. Amino acids: CSVGGLGTTPSGANVLTF. Variable domain in full (rest from reference TRBV29-1 and TRBJ2-6): SAVISQKPSRDICQRGTSLTIQCQVDSQVTMMFWYRQQPGQSLTLIATANQGSEATYESGFVIDKFPISRPNLTFSTLTVSNMSPEDSSIYLCSVGGLGTTPSGANVLTFGAGSRLTVL.

This rearrangement joins TRBV18 to TRBJ1-1; D is perhaps TRBD1 (5 bases). V was pared by 2 bases and J by 3 bases, with 13 bases between. The V gene's germline CDR1 is KGHSH and CDR2 LQKENI. This CDR3 comprises 15 residues. CDR3 DNA sequence: TGTGCCAGCTCACCAACGACAGCTCAAGACACTGAAGCTTTCTTT. Residues: CASSPTTAQDTEAFF.

The chain has TRBV6-1 and TRBJ2-2; no clear D. This CDR3 is 12 amino acids long. The V end lost 5 bases, the J end lost 4 bases, and 5 bases lay between the germline ends. The germline gives CDR1 MNHNS, CDR2 SASEGT. In DNA form, the CDR3 reads TGTGCCAGCAGTCTTAGCACCGGGGAGCTGTTTTTT. It encodes CASSLSTGELFF.

This chain links TRBV6-5 with TRBJ2-1, with 7 positions matching TRBD2. CDR3 size: 15 residues. Germline values: CDR1 MNHEY, CDR2 SVGAGI. V lost 8 bases and J lost 0; bases outside the gene matches: 7. The CDR3 DNA follows: TGTGCCAGCTTAGGGCGGACTAGCTCCTACAATGAGCAGTTCTTC. Protein product: CASLGRTSSYNEQFF.

The V gene is TRBV28, the J gene TRBJ2-4; 7 bases match TRBD1. Germline CDR1 is MDHEN and CDR2 is SYDVKM. V lost 3 bases, J lost 2 bases, and 16 bases stayed unmatched. The CDR3 runs to 19 residues. The CDR3 sequence: CASSLGSRGPPRPKNIQYF. In nucleotides, the CDR3 is TGTGCCAGCAGTTTGGGCTCGAGGGGGCCCCCGAGGCCCAAAAACATTCAGTACTTC.

This rearrangement joins TRBV30 to TRBJ1-1, with D unclear. Germline-derived CDR1 and CDR2 are GTSNPN and SVGIG (reference sequence). The V gene lost 2 bases and the J gene lost 5 bases, with 15 bases spanning the gap. The CDR3 sequence is 14 residues long. The CDR3 reads CAWSRGAGRTEAFF. As DNA, the CDR3 is TGTGCCTGGAGTCGGGGAGCGGGGAGAACTGAAGCTTTCTTT.

The rearrangement joins TRBV19 to TRBJ2-1, with no clear D. This CDR3 has 16 amino acids. Germline V gene lookup returns CDR1 LNHDA and CDR2 SQIVND (reference sequence). The V end lost 3 bases, the J end lost 4 bases, and 16 bases lay between the germline ends. Here the CDR3 DNA reads TGTGCCAGTAGTATGACATCCCTTCAGACATACAATGAGCAGTTCTTC. It encodes CASSMTSLQTYNEQFF.

The chain joins TRBV24-1 to TRBJ2-2; 10 bases map to TRBD1. This CDR3 contains 16 residues. The trim removed 3 bases at V and 5 bases at J, leaving 5 bases unmatched. Germline loops: CDR1 KGHDR, CDR2 SFDVKD. This CDR3 is CATSDVGQGWTGELFF. The CDR3 coding sequence is TGTGCCACCAGTGATGTGGGACAGGGGTGGACCGGGGAGCTGTTTTTT.

This clone came up a few times. The V call is TRBV2, the J call TRBJ1-2; D ambiguous. This CDR3 spans 11 amino acids. The germline gives CDR1 SNHLY, CDR2 FYNNEI. With 1 base removed from V and 9 bases from J, the gap between germline ends came to 6 bases. CDR3 bases: TGTGCCAGCAGTGAAGGCAGAAGCTACACCTTC. Encoded protein: CASSEGRSYTF.

The rearrangement links TRBV11-2 to TRBJ1-2; TRBD1 aligns across 7 bases. Germline CDR1 reads SGHAT; CDR2 reads FQNNGV. CDR3 length: 15 residues. V shed 7 bases and J 1 base; nucleotides not matched to a gene: 9. The DNA for the CDR3 is TGTGCCAGCACCAGACCCCGGGACAGTAACTATGGCTACACCTTC. It encodes CASTRPRDSNYGYTF.

The chain carries TRBV28 and TRBJ1-2; tentatively, D is TRBD1 (6 bases). The V end lost 3 bases, the J end lost 6 bases, and 11 bases lay between the germline ends. The germline CDR1 and CDR2 sequences are MDHEN and SYDVKM. The length of the CDR3 is 13 residues. CDR3 in amino acids: CASSFLQGHGYTF. CDR3 in DNA: TGTGCCAGCAGTTTTTTACAGGGCCATGGCTACACCTTC.

As concerns this clone: Mismatch with germline at one junction end may stem from a read error. This chain links TRBV6-5 with TRBJ1-2; 7 bases match TRBD1. From germline, CDR1 is MNHEY and CDR2 SVGAGI. This CDR3 is 13 amino acids long. The CDR3, as DNA: TGTGCCGGCAGTTACTCAGGGGGCTATGGCTACACCTTC. Translation gives CAGSYSGGYGYTF.